The rows below give T cell receptor beta chains drawn from one sample of a study of shared clonotypes between healthy human individuals. The method was immunoSEQ multiplex PCR; TCRdb's version includes in-frame clones alone and lacks a portion of them. Of 2,100,000 or so clones in the sample, approximately 94% were seen once. Sequenced material: naive CD4+ T cells sorted from blood. These receptors all stem from a man aged 18 to 29 in good health. Both conserved end residues are part of each CDR3. The D gene is left open where the match is weak. Rows may omit the clone size; those that give it use once, few, many or a size class.

cdr3_aa cdr3_nt j_call v_call clone_size d_call
CASSLEGGVRNIQYF TGTGCCAGCAGCTTGGAAGGAGGGGTGCGCAACATTCAGTACTTC TRBJ2-4 TRBV5-6 . .
CASSVGTGNYGYTF TGTGCCAGCAGCGTAGGGACGGGTAACTATGGCTACACCTTC TRBJ1-2 TRBV9 . .
CASSLFPAGTGELFF TGTGCCAGCAGCCTATTTCCGGCCGGCACCGGGGAGCTGTTTTTT TRBJ2-2 TRBV7-8 . .
CASSPLPGGTQYF TGTGCCAGCTCACCGCTACCTGGCGGGACCCAGTACTTC TRBJ2-5 TRBV18 once .
CASSLAGRGTSNETQYF TGTGCCAGCAGCTTGGCGGGACGTGGGACTAGCAACGAGACCCAGTACTTC TRBJ2-5 TRBV5-4 . TRBD2
CASSLLRGSMNTEAFF TGTGCCAGCTCACTCCTTCGGGGGTCCATGAACACTGAAGCTTTCTTT TRBJ1-1 TRBV18 . .
CASSSPMRARSTGELFF TGTGCCAGCAGTTCGCCTATGAGGGCGCGGAGCACCGGGGAGCTGTTTTTT TRBJ2-2 TRBV28 . .
CASSFPPGGIGVEQFF TGTGCCAGCAGCTTTCCTCCGGGCGGGATCGGGGTTGAGCAGTTCTTC TRBJ2-1 TRBV7-9 . .
CASSSRGTNYGYTF TGTGCCAGCAGCTCGCGGGGGACTAACTATGGCTACACCTTC TRBJ1-2 TRBV5-4 . .
CASSSMGQVNEKLFF TGCGCCAGCAGCTCGATGGGACAGGTTAACGAAAAACTGTTTTTT TRBJ1-4 TRBV5-1 . TRBD1
CASSHGTSGGPFQETQYF TGCGCCAGCAGCCATGGGACTAGCGGGGGTCCCTTCCAAGAGACCCAGTACTTC TRBJ2-5 TRBV4-1 . TRBD2
CASGRTGGHEQYF TGTGCCAGCGGTCGGACAGGGGGACACGAGCAGTACTTC TRBJ2-7 TRBV6-1 . TRBD1
CASSGWTGGGYEQYF TGCGCCAGCAGCGGATGGACAGGGGGAGGCTACGAGCAGTACTTC TRBJ2-7 TRBV5-1 . TRBD1
CASSLEGTSGETQYF TGTGCCAGCAGCTTAGAAGGGACTAGCGGGGAGACCCAGTACTTC TRBJ2-5 TRBV7-9 . TRBD2
CASSPLAGGIQETQYF TGTGCCAGCAGCCCCCTAGCGGGGGGAATCCAAGAGACCCAGTACTTC TRBJ2-5 TRBV14 . TRBD2
CASSSRNEQFF TGTGCCAGCAGCTCAAGGAATGAGCAGTTCTTC TRBJ2-1 TRBV7-2 . .
CASSLVQGTYEQYF TGCGCCAGCAGCTTGGTGCAGGGTACCTACGAGCAGTACTTC TRBJ2-7 TRBV5-1 . .
CASSGEVWGNEQFF TGTGCCAGCAGCGGGGAAGTTTGGGGAAATGAGCAGTTCTTC TRBJ2-1 TRBV5-8 . .
CASSESGRAYEQYF TGCGCCAGCAGTGAGAGCGGGAGGGCATACGAGCAGTACTTC TRBJ2-7 TRBV10-1 . TRBD2
CASSGGLAGAYNEQFF TGTGCCAGCAGCGGGGGACTAGCGGGAGCCTACAATGAGCAGTTCTTC TRBJ2-1 TRBV7-2 . TRBD2
CASSEFVNTEAFF TGTGCCAGCTCAGAGTTCGTGAACACTGAAGCTTTCTTT TRBJ1-1 TRBV19 once .
CASRERYYEQYF TGTGCCAGCAGGGAGCGTTACTACGAGCAGTACTTC TRBJ2-7 TRBV14 . .
CAWSVSGTGGHEQYF TGTGCCTGGAGCGTATCCGGGACAGGGGGCCACGAGCAGTACTTC TRBJ2-7 TRBV30 . TRBD1
CASSSFMNTEAFF TGCGCCAGCAGCTCGTTCATGAACACTGAAGCTTTCTTT TRBJ1-1 TRBV4-3 . .
CSVEQGSGGVDTQYF TGCAGCGTTGAACAGGGGAGCGGGGGGGTAGATACGCAGTATTTT TRBJ2-3 TRBV29-1 . TRBD2
CASSRVNYGYTF TGTGCCAGTAGTCGGGTAAACTATGGCTACACCTTC TRBJ1-2 TRBV19 . .
CVGQDPGNTIYF TGTGTCGGACAGGACCCTGGAAACACCATATATTTT TRBJ1-3 TRBV30 . TRBD1
CAWSDGTPDTNYGYTF TGTGCCTGGAGTGATGGGACACCAGATACTAACTATGGCTACACCTTC TRBJ1-2 TRBV30 . .
CASSSDTGNTGELFF TGTGCCAGCAGCTCGGACACGGGTAACACCGGGGAGCTGTTTTTT TRBJ2-2 TRBV5-6 . .
CASSLSSLEGTEAFF TGTGCCAGCAGCTTGAGTTCCCTCGAGGGCACTGAAGCTTTCTTT TRBJ1-1 TRBV11-2 . .
CASSLAPGDSGANVLTF TGTGCCAGCAGCTTGGCGCCGGGGGACTCTGGGGCCAACGTCCTGACTTTC TRBJ2-6 TRBV7-9 . .
CASSWGGLAGAKNIQYF TGTGCCAGCAGCTGGGGGGGACTAGCGGGAGCCAAAAACATTCAGTACTTC TRBJ2-4 TRBV5-4 . TRBD2
CASSLVRDPGNTIYF TGTGCCAGCAGCTTAGTTCGGGACCCCGGCAACACCATATATTTT TRBJ1-3 TRBV7-8 . .
CASSLGTSEVNEQFF TGCGCCAGCAGCTTGGGGACTAGCGAGGTCAATGAGCAGTTCTTC TRBJ2-1 TRBV5-1 . TRBD2
CASSGAAGYGYTF TGTGCCAGCAGCGGGGCGGCCGGCTATGGCTACACCTTC TRBJ1-2 TRBV4-2 once .
CASTRTGGAYTDTQYF TGTGCCAGCACCCGGACAGGGGGCGCCTACACAGATACGCAGTATTTT TRBJ2-3 TRBV5-5 . TRBD1
CASEASAGTGGQPQHF TGTGCCAGTGAGGCTTCGGCAGGGACAGGGGGCCAGCCCCAGCATTTT TRBJ1-5 TRBV19 . TRBD1
CASSLTGDVGNSPLHF TGCGCCAGCAGCTTAACAGGAGACGTTGGAAATTCACCCCTCCACTTT TRBJ1-6 TRBV5-1 few .
CASSSGPAKTNEKLFF TGTGCCAGCAGCTCGGGACCCGCTAAAACTAATGAAAAACTGTTTTTT TRBJ1-4 TRBV11-2 . .
CASSTGLNQPQHF TGCGCCAGCAGTACGGGACTTAATCAGCCCCAGCATTTT TRBJ1-5 TRBV5-1 . .